This TCR beta chain was identified in a study of T cell responses to AZD1222 COVID-19 vaccine. Study-wide results and caveats: Clonal diversity may have been underestimated, and the donors were mostly white British, with more females than males. Of spike-specific TCRs, nearly half reportedly target regions left unmutated in variants. At baseline, seropositivity was found in only six or seven AZD1222 recipients. It was only after the peak T cell response that any repertoires were sampled.

Trimming cost V 4 bases and J 8 bases, with 11 bases left between them. The CDR3 runs to 13 residues. Germline V gene lookup returns CDR1 ENHRY and CDR2 SYGVKD. Comments on this clone: Its antigen is currently unknown.

The repertoire was sequenced with immunoSEQ multiplex PCR; TCRdb's copy has only in-frame clones and lacks some. The sample holds around 97,000 clones, around 91% seen once. The chain links TRBV10-3 to TRBJ1-4, with D unresolved. The clonotype originates from an adult in good health. The starting material was peripheral blood, obtained on day 0 of AZD1222 vaccination. The CDR3, as DNA: TGTGCCATCAGTGGCCCGGAGGACGAAAAACTGTTTTTT. It yields the protein CAISGPEDEKLFF.